The rows below give T cell receptor beta chains drawn from one sample of a study of blood T cell repertoires in COVID-19. Data came from immunoSEQ multiplex PCR; TCRdb stores just in-frame clones and leaves some out. The sample yields about 160,000 clones, 65% to 85% seen once. Material: PBMCs or T cells enriched from blood (not recorded which). Receptor source: a woman in her thirties or forties with acute COVID-19. Both conserved end residues are part of each CDR3. D genes are given only for firm matches. Rows give clone size only sometimes, using once, few, many, or a class for an expanded clone.

TRBD2,TRBJ2-1,TRBV6-5,few,TGTGCTACTAGCCCTAGCGGGAGACGGAATGAGCAGTTCTTC,CATSPSGRRNEQFF
.,TRBJ2-5,TRBV2,.,TGTGCCAGCAATCCTAATTCCGAGACCCAGTACTTC,CASNPNSETQYF
.,TRBJ2-7,TRBV27,.,TGTGCCAGCAGTGGAATCCGGGACAACACCTACGAGCAGTACTTC,CASSGIRDNTYEQYF
.,TRBJ2-7,TRBV14,.,TGTGCCAGCAGCCGAATATTCGGAGGGCGGGCCTACGAGCAGTACTTC,CASSRIFGGRAYEQYF
.,TRBJ1-1,TRBV6-5,.,TGTGCCAGCAGAAACAGGGTAGGCACTGAAGCTTTCTTT,CASRNRVGTEAFF
.,TRBJ2-5,TRBV19,.,TGTGCCAGTAGTCCAACCCCACAGGGAAGAGAGACCCAGTACTTC,CASSPTPQGRETQYF
.,TRBJ2-7,TRBV2,.,TGTGCCAGCCCTAGGGAGGCTAGCGAGACCTACGAGCAGTACTTC,CASPREASETYEQYF
.,TRBJ2-5,TRBV7-9,.,TGTGCCAGCAGCTTAACTTGGGCAGGGAGGCCAGAGACCCAGTACTTC,CASSLTWAGRPETQYF
.,TRBJ2-5,TRBV15,once,TGTGCCACCAGCAGTGATCAGGGTAGGAAGACCCAGTACTTC,CATSSDQGRKTQYF
.,TRBJ1-6,TRBV7-9,.,TGTGCCAGCAGCTTAGGACAGGAAAATTCACCCCTCCACTTT,CASSLGQENSPLHF